This T cell receptor beta chain was profiled in a study of blood T cell repertoires in COVID-19. Study as a whole: PBMCs, B-cell-depleted T cells, or T cells were the source of the cDNA or gDNA that made up the material.

Per the authors' pipeline: Estimates of nucleated cell counts were drawn from the amplification of reference gene primers. Data came from immunoSEQ multiplex PCR; TCRdb stores just in-frame clones and leaves some out. The V and J calls and clone size come from that table; D and trimming were worked out from the DNA. The sample includes more than 300,000 clones, 90% of them seen just once. The Seattle patients, enrolled during active infection, were followed longitudinally. The germline CDR1 and CDR2 sequences are MDHEN and SYDVKM. Losses at the gene ends were 6 bases for V and 8 bases for J; bases not matched to a gene: 17. The CDR3 loop spans 16 amino acids.

Material: peripheral blood. This clonotype originated in a woman in her forties with COVID-19, enrolled during active disease. This sequence joins TRBV28 and TRBJ1-2, with 8 bases lining up with TRBD1. In DNA, the CDR3 is TGTGCCAGCAGCCTGACAGGGGATGGGTTGAGGGGAGGCTACACCTTC. This codes for CASSLTGDGLRGGYTF.